This T cell receptor (beta chain) was identified during a study of blood T cells in healthy people across ages. Only one count was recorded for this clonotype. The antigen is undetermined. The V segment lost 6 bases and the J segment 2 bases; nucleotides outside the gene matches: 7. Germline lookup yields CDR1 LGHDT and CDR2 YNNKEL (reference sequence). The length of the CDR3 is 15 residues. Next came a second PCR, run for about 7 to 12 cycles, which used a sample-barcoded 5' primer along with a J-beta primer mix. Paired-end reads containing CDR3 totaled no fewer than 2.5 million for each sample. One entry per CDR3 protein results from TCRdb running MiXCR on the 5' RACE reads. The sample consists of 550,000 to 600,000 distinct CDR3 sequences, 25% to 30% of them appearing once. The sample, about 10 milliliters of peripheral blood, was drawn from each donor. Findings and limits, study-wide: Estimated diversity, derived from one million T cells, was regarded as an underestimate. Higher diversity, along with more naive CD4+ cells, distinguished long-lived donors from aged donors.

The rearrangement links TRBV3-1 to TRBJ2-7; 10 bases map to TRBD1. Sequenced sample: blood. This receptor was identified in a woman aged 70-85 years in good health. The CDR3 DNA reads as TGTGCCAGCAGTCAATCCGGGACAGGGGCCTACGAGCAGTACTTC. Its translation: CASSQSGTGAYEQYF.